The present TCR beta chain was sequenced within a study of CD8+CD57+ T cells in acquired aplastic anemia. Study as a whole: The DNA of sorted CD4+ and CD8+ cells averaged approximately 2.9 ug. Regarding the study as a whole: There were some 30 CD8+ CDR3 sequences that occurred in both patients and controls.

As regards this clonotype: Its antigen remains unknown.

Both TCR beta VDJ combination and CDR3 sequence profiling were carried out. Genomic DNA was the template for this profiling. TCRdb re-called the reads with MiXCR, one entry per CDR3 protein. The top ten clones hold under 60% of a sample with fewer than 200,000 distinct CDR3 sequences, 55% to 70% of them seen once. The CDR3 has 13 amino acids. Trimming took off 4 bases at V and 1 base at J, with 7 bases between the two ends. The germline gives CDR1 SGHNT, CDR2 YENEEA. The chain has TRBV11-3 and TRBJ2-5; D uncertain. Sequencing used sorted CD4+, CD8+, or CD8+CD57+ T cells (not recorded which) from PBMCs. The clonotype comes from a human donor in good health. CDR3 bases: TGTGCCAGCAGCTCGACCCCCCAAGAGACCCAGTACTTC. Its translation: CASSSTPQETQYF.